The rows below give T cell receptor beta chains drawn from one sample of a study of T cells after yellow fever vaccination. TCRdb ran MiXCR on the 5' RACE reads and lists one entry per CDR3 protein. Found here are over 70,000 distinct CDR3 sequences, 7.5% to 9% of them singletons; the top ten hold 35% to 45%. The sample consisted of CD8+ T cells sorted from PBMCs, taken on the day of the yellow fever booster vaccination. The receptor set was obtained from a man aged 30 to 39 who received the YFV17D yellow fever vaccine. The CDR3 runs from the conserved cysteine through the conserved F or W. A D gene is named only where the DNA matches it firmly. The size field is filled for only some rows; it gives once, few, many or a size class.

clone size: many; V gene: TRBV3-1; D gene: TRBD1; J gene: TRBJ2-7; CDR3 protein: CASSRSGTGAYEQYF; CDR3 DNA: TGTGCCAGCAGCCGATCCGGGACAGGGGCCTACGAGCAGTACTTC
clone size: NA; V gene: TRBV20-1; D gene: TRBD2; J gene: TRBJ2-3; CDR3 protein: CSVHLAGGGDTQYF; CDR3 DNA: TGCAGTGTTCACCTAGCGGGAGGAGGAGATACGCAGTATTTT
clone size: NA; V gene: TRBV10-1; D gene: NA; J gene: TRBJ2-7; CDR3 protein: CASSVRAHTEQYF; CDR3 DNA: TGCGCCAGCAGTGTCCGGGCCCACACCGAGCAGTACTTC
clone size: few; V gene: TRBV27; D gene: NA; J gene: TRBJ2-2; CDR3 protein: CASSPGLITGELFF; CDR3 DNA: TGTGCCAGCAGTCCCGGACTCATAACCGGGGAGCTGTTTTTT
clone size: few; V gene: TRBV6-2/TRBV6-3; D gene: TRBD2; J gene: TRBJ2-1; CDR3 protein: CASTQSLAGSHNEQFF; CDR3 DNA: TGTGCCAGCACCCAAAGCCTAGCGGGTTCTCACAATGAGCAGTTCTTC
clone size: NA; V gene: TRBV7-9; D gene: NA; J gene: TRBJ2-1; CDR3 protein: CASSLNGGEQFF; CDR3 DNA: TGTGCCAGCAGCTTAAATGGAGGGGAGCAGTTCTTC
clone size: many; V gene: TRBV24-1; D gene: NA; J gene: TRBJ2-1; CDR3 protein: CATSALGGYNEQFF; CDR3 DNA: TGTGCCACCAGTGCACTAGGAGGGTACAATGAGCAGTTCTTC
clone size: NA; V gene: TRBV28; D gene: NA; J gene: TRBJ2-1; CDR3 protein: CASGTSNNEQFF; CDR3 DNA: TGTGCCAGCGGGACAAGCAACAATGAGCAGTTCTTC
clone size: many; V gene: TRBV15; D gene: TRBD2; J gene: TRBJ2-1; CDR3 protein: CATSKPLADTYNEQFF; CDR3 DNA: TGTGCCACCAGCAAACCACTAGCGGATACCTACAATGAGCAGTTCTTC
clone size: few; V gene: TRBV5-1; D gene: TRBD1; J gene: TRBJ2-1; CDR3 protein: CASSLPGQGDHEQFF; CDR3 DNA: TGCGCCAGCAGCTTACCGGGACAGGGAGACCATGAGCAGTTCTTC
clone size: NA; V gene: TRBV7-3; D gene: NA; J gene: TRBJ2-1; CDR3 protein: CASSLMGYEQFF; CDR3 DNA: TGTGCCAGCAGCTTAATGGGCTATGAGCAGTTCTTC
clone size: NA; V gene: TRBV23-1; D gene: TRBD2; J gene: TRBJ2-3; CDR3 protein: CASSHLAGENADTQYF; CDR3 DNA: TGCGCCAGCAGTCACCTAGCGGGAGAGAACGCAGATACGCAGTATTTT
clone size: once; V gene: TRBV7-9; D gene: NA; J gene: TRBJ2-1; CDR3 protein: CASSFREQFF; CDR3 DNA: TGTGCCAGCAGCTTCCGGGAGCAGTTCTTC
clone size: many; V gene: TRBV9; D gene: NA; J gene: TRBJ2-7; CDR3 protein: CASSATGKPRQYF; CDR3 DNA: TGTGCCAGCAGCGCAACCGGGAAGCCTCGGCAGTACTTC
clone size: many; V gene: TRBV3-1; D gene: TRBD2; J gene: TRBJ2-5; CDR3 protein: CASSFRLAGASETQYF; CDR3 DNA: TGTGCCAGCAGCTTCAGACTAGCGGGAGCCAGTGAGACCCAGTACTTC
clone size: few; V gene: TRBV28; D gene: NA; J gene: TRBJ2-3; CDR3 protein: CASSLGGGADTQYF; CDR3 DNA: TGTGCCAGCAGTTTGGGAGGAGGGGCAGATACGCAGTATTTT
clone size: many; V gene: TRBV7-9; D gene: NA; J gene: TRBJ1-1; CDR3 protein: CASSLFRGDTEAFF; CDR3 DNA: TGTGCCAGCAGCTTATTTCGAGGGGACACTGAAGCTTTCTTT
clone size: few; V gene: TRBV6-5; D gene: NA; J gene: TRBJ2-2; CDR3 protein: CASSYEWATGELFF; CDR3 DNA: TGTGCCAGCAGTTACGAATGGGCCACCGGGGAGCTGTTTTTT
clone size: few; V gene: TRBV12-3/TRBV12-4; D gene: TRBD2; J gene: TRBJ2-7; CDR3 protein: CASSPGTSGTEQYF; CDR3 DNA: TGTGCCAGCAGTCCCGGGACTAGCGGGACCGAGCAGTACTTC
clone size: few; V gene: TRBV25-1; D gene: TRBD2; J gene: TRBJ2-5; CDR3 protein: CASSEGLAMGETQYF; CDR3 DNA: TGTGCCAGCAGTGAGGGACTAGCAATGGGGGAGACCCAGTACTTC
clone size: many; V gene: TRBV5-1; D gene: NA; J gene: TRBJ2-2; CDR3 protein: CASAMGGTGELFF; CDR3 DNA: TGCGCCAGCGCCATGGGGGGCACCGGGGAGCTGTTTTTT
clone size: many; V gene: TRBV7-9; D gene: NA; J gene: TRBJ2-7; CDR3 protein: CASSSFDSYEQYF; CDR3 DNA: TGTGCCAGCAGCTCGTTCGACAGCTACGAGCAGTACTTC
clone size: many; V gene: TRBV28; D gene: NA; J gene: TRBJ2-1; CDR3 protein: CASSLREQFF; CDR3 DNA: TGTGCCAGCAGTTTAAGGGAGCAGTTCTTC
clone size: many; V gene: TRBV5-1; D gene: NA; J gene: TRBJ2-1; CDR3 protein: CASSRGSSYNEQFF; CDR3 DNA: TGCGCCAGTTCGAGGGGGAGCTCCTACAATGAGCAGTTCTTC
clone size: NA; V gene: TRBV5-5; D gene: NA; J gene: TRBJ2-7; CDR3 protein: CASSLWDTYEQYF; CDR3 DNA: TGTGCCAGCAGCTTGTGGGACACCTACGAGCAGTACTTC
clone size: NA; V gene: TRBV28; D gene: NA; J gene: TRBJ2-3; CDR3 protein: CASSLSALDISDTQYF; CDR3 DNA: TGTGCCAGCAGTTTATCGGCCCTAGATATATCAGATACGCAGTATTTT
clone size: NA; V gene: TRBV18; D gene: NA; J gene: TRBJ2-2; CDR3 protein: CASSPEFQTNTGELFF; CDR3 DNA: TGTGCCAGCTCACCTGAGTTCCAGACGAACACCGGGGAGCTGTTTTTT
clone size: many; V gene: TRBV19; D gene: TRBD2; J gene: TRBJ2-2; CDR3 protein: CASSMGLAGEHGELFF; CDR3 DNA: TGTGCCAGTAGTATGGGACTAGCGGGAGAGCACGGGGAGCTGTTTTTT
clone size: NA; V gene: TRBV10-2; D gene: NA; J gene: TRBJ2-4; CDR3 protein: CASSESYGKSKNIQYF; CDR3 DNA: TGCGCCAGCAGTGAGTCGTACGGGAAGTCCAAAAACATTCAGTACTTC
clone size: NA; V gene: TRBV20-1; D gene: NA; J gene: TRBJ2-7; CDR3 protein: CSASSSPGAHEQYF; CDR3 DNA: TGCAGTGCTTCCTCTAGCCCCGGGGCCCACGAGCAGTACTTC
clone size: NA; V gene: TRBV19; D gene: NA; J gene: TRBJ1-1; CDR3 protein: CASSIGGIAEAFF; CDR3 DNA: TGTGCCAGTAGTATTGGAGGGATCGCTGAAGCTTTCTTT
clone size: NA; V gene: TRBV6-5; D gene: TRBD2; J gene: TRBJ2-1; CDR3 protein: CASSWGAGGTYNEQFF; CDR3 DNA: TGTGCCAGCAGTTGGGGTGCGGGAGGTACCTACAATGAGCAGTTCTTC
clone size: many; V gene: TRBV12-3/TRBV12-4; D gene: NA; J gene: TRBJ2-7; CDR3 protein: CASSWGAAEHYEQYF; CDR3 DNA: TGTGCCAGCAGTTGGGGAGCCGCCGAACACTACGAGCAGTACTTC
clone size: few; V gene: TRBV9; D gene: NA; J gene: TRBJ2-7; CDR3 protein: CASSVGGSGYEQYF; CDR3 DNA: TGTGCCAGCAGTGTAGGGGGTTCGGGCTACGAGCAGTACTTC
clone size: NA; V gene: TRBV9; D gene: TRBD1; J gene: TRBJ2-7; CDR3 protein: CASSASTGVHEQYF; CDR3 DNA: TGTGCCAGCAGCGCATCGACAGGGGTACACGAGCAGTACTTC
clone size: many; V gene: TRBV10-3; D gene: NA; J gene: TRBJ1-1; CDR3 protein: CAISDLEGREAFF; CDR3 DNA: TGTGCCATCAGTGATCTAGAAGGGAGAGAAGCTTTCTTT
clone size: few; V gene: TRBV11-2; D gene: NA; J gene: TRBJ2-1; CDR3 protein: CASSLDSGSAYNEQFF; CDR3 DNA: TGTGCCAGCAGCTTAGACAGCGGGTCCGCTTACAATGAGCAGTTCTTC
clone size: few; V gene: TRBV12-3/TRBV12-4; D gene: TRBD2; J gene: TRBJ2-7; CDR3 protein: CASSQPGLNYEQYF; CDR3 DNA: TGTGCCAGCAGTCAACCGGGACTAAACTACGAGCAGTACTTC
clone size: many; V gene: TRBV14; D gene: TRBD2; J gene: TRBJ2-1; CDR3 protein: CASSLAGGYNEQFF; CDR3 DNA: TGTGCCAGCAGTCTAGCGGGAGGGTACAATGAGCAGTTCTTC
clone size: few; V gene: TRBV4-2; D gene: NA; J gene: TRBJ2-7; CDR3 protein: CASSHGYTDEQYF; CDR3 DNA: TGTGCCAGCAGCCATGGCTATACGGACGAGCAGTACTTC
clone size: once; V gene: TRBV11-3; D gene: NA; J gene: TRBJ2-2; CDR3 protein: CASSLGLTQATGELFF; CDR3 DNA: TGTGCCAGCAGCTTAGGTTTAACGCAGGCCACCGGGGAGCTGTTTTTT
clone size: NA; V gene: TRBV6-2/TRBV6-3; D gene: NA; J gene: TRBJ2-1; CDR3 protein: CAASKGGYNEQFF; CDR3 DNA: TGTGCCGCATCCAAGGGCGGCTACAATGAGCAGTTCTTC
clone size: NA; V gene: TRBV29-1; D gene: NA; J gene: TRBJ2-7; CDR3 protein: CSASEQYF; CDR3 DNA: TGCAGCGCGTCCGAGCAGTACTTC
clone size: NA; V gene: TRBV6-2/TRBV6-3; D gene: NA; J gene: TRBJ2-1; CDR3 protein: CASSYSEETFNEQFF; CDR3 DNA: TGTGCCAGCAGTTACTCGGAGGAAACCTTCAATGAGCAGTTCTTC
clone size: many; V gene: TRBV11-2; D gene: TRBD1; J gene: TRBJ2-7; CDR3 protein: CASRPASDRESYF; CDR3 DNA: TGTGCCAGCAGACCCGCCTCGGACAGGGAGAGTTACTTC
clone size: NA; V gene: TRBV3-1; D gene: NA; J gene: TRBJ2-3; CDR3 protein: CASSQEDRPESTQYF; CDR3 DNA: TGTGCCAGCAGCCAAGAGGACCGACCAGAGAGTACGCAGTATTTT
clone size: many; V gene: TRBV3-1; D gene: NA; J gene: TRBJ2-1; CDR3 protein: CASSQDEGDFYNEQFF; CDR3 DNA: TGTGCCAGCAGCCAAGACGAGGGCGACTTTTACAATGAGCAGTTCTTC
clone size: NA; V gene: TRBV4-3; D gene: NA; J gene: TRBJ1-2; CDR3 protein: CASSQDQQFYGYTF; CDR3 DNA: TGCGCCAGCAGCCAAGATCAACAGTTTTATGGCTACACCTTC
clone size: NA; V gene: TRBV7-6; D gene: NA; J gene: TRBJ2-7; CDR3 protein: CASSFTDTYEQYF; CDR3 DNA: TGTGCCAGCAGCTTTACTGATACCTACGAGCAGTACTTC
clone size: many; V gene: TRBV7-9; D gene: NA; J gene: TRBJ1-1; CDR3 protein: CASSQQGFETEAFF; CDR3 DNA: TGTGCCAGCAGCCAACAGGGATTCGAAACTGAAGCTTTCTTT
clone size: few; V gene: TRBV3-1; D gene: TRBD2; J gene: TRBJ2-7; CDR3 protein: CASSQGTSGDYEQYF; CDR3 DNA: TGTGCCAGCAGCCAAGGCACTAGCGGCGACTACGAGCAGTACTTC
clone size: NA; V gene: TRBV30; D gene: NA; J gene: TRBJ2-3; CDR3 protein: CAWSPGSTDTQYF; CDR3 DNA: TGTGCCTGGAGCCCAGGGAGCACAGATACGCAGTATTTT
clone size: NA; V gene: TRBV7-6; D gene: NA; J gene: TRBJ1-1; CDR3 protein: CASSYGRETEAFF; CDR3 DNA: TGTGCCAGCAGCTATGGCAGAGAGACTGAAGCTTTCTTT